A single sample is the source of the 22 T cell receptor beta chains below, sequenced in a study of cytomegalovirus exposure and HLA in healthy donors. The protocol was immunoSEQ multiplex PCR, while the TCRdb copy is restricted to in-frame clones and leaves out a portion. The profile shows 250,000 to 350,000 clones, about nine tenths of them singletons. Sequences were obtained from PBMCs. The receptors originated from a woman younger than 45 in good health and CMV-seropositive.

The chain carries TRBV19 and TRBJ1-5; D not resolved. V lost 7 bases to trimming and J lost 0 bases, with 16 bases between them. This CDR3 has 16 amino acids. CDR1 is LNHDA and CDR2 is SQIVND in the germline V gene (reference sequence). As DNA, the CDR3 is TGTGCCAGTACCCCCTCGGCGGCAAATAGCAATCAGCCCCAGCATTTT. It specifies CASTPSAANSNQPQHF.

The chain joins TRBV29-1 to TRBJ1-2; D perhaps matches TRBD1 (5 bases). Trimming shortened V by 6 bases and J by 2 bases, and 16 bases separated the two germline ends. There are 14 residues in the CDR3. Germline V gene lookup returns CDR1 SQVTM and CDR2 ANQGSEA. CDR3 residues: CSVHRDGENYGYTF. The DNA for the CDR3 is TGCAGCGTGCATCGGGACGGCGAGAACTATGGCTACACCTTC.

The V and J genes are TRBV5-4 and TRBJ1-1; D is undetermined. The CDR3 totals 12 residues. CDR1 SGHNT and CDR2 YYREEE come from the germline V gene (reference sequence). Trimming removed 5 bases at V and 5 bases at J, with 10 bases between. CDR3 amino acids: CASSKGGTEAFF. In DNA form, the CDR3 reads TGTGCCAGCAGTAAAGGTGGTACTGAAGCTTTCTTT. Full variable domain (missing parts from reference TRBV5-4 and TRBJ1-1): ETGVTQSPTHLIKTRGQQVTLRCSSQSGHNTVSWYQQALGQGPQFIFQYYREEENGRGNFPPRFSGLQFPNYSSELNVNALELDDSALYLCASSKGGTEAFFGQGTRLTVV.

V is TRBV7-6 and J is TRBJ1-3; D unresolved. V lost 2 bases and J lost 6, with 17 bases in between. Germline V lookup: CDR1 SGHVS, CDR2 FNYEAQ. This CDR3 has 16 amino acids. The CDR3 loop is CASSLIGYTEENTIYF. The DNA of the CDR3 is TGTGCCAGCAGCTTAATTGGATACACTGAAGAAAACACCATATATTTT.

The gene calls are TRBV11-3 and TRBJ1-4; no reliable D call. The CDR3 covers 19 residues. Germline assignment: CDR1 SGHNT and CDR2 YENEEA. V was cut by 5 bases and J by 0 bases, with 22 bases left in between. The CDR3 sequence: CASSLTAAWEVSTNEKLFF. CDR3 sequence (DNA): TGTGCCAGCAGCCTAACCGCGGCCTGGGAGGTTTCAACTAATGAAAAACTGTTTTTT.

This clone occurred once. The rearrangement links TRBV28 to TRBJ2-1, with 11 bases matching TRBD2. V dropped 8 bases and J dropped 0; count of bases not matched to a gene: 6. Germline V gene sequence: CDR1 MDHEN, CDR2 SYDVKM. This CDR3 region has 16 residues. CDR3: CASVLAGGHSYNEQFF. DNA of the CDR3: TGTGCCAGCGTTCTAGCGGGAGGCCACTCCTACAATGAGCAGTTCTTC.

The chain combines TRBV18 with TRBJ1-2; the D is unclear. Germline V gene lookup returns CDR1 KGHSH and CDR2 LQKENI. The CDR3 covers 13 residues. Trimming took off 0 bases at V and 8 bases at J, with 10 bases between the two ends. The CDR3 sequence is CASSPPALGGYTF. In nucleotides, the CDR3 is TGTGCCAGCTCACCACCTGCGCTTGGGGGCTACACCTTC.

A note on this clone: Other DNA sequences of this sample code for an identical CDR3. This chain connects TRBV30 to TRBJ2-7, with D unclear. The CDR3 covers 12 residues. Germline assignment: CDR1 GTSNPN and CDR2 SVGIG (reference sequence). V lost 0 bases and J 4 bases, leaving 7 bases between the germline ends. CDR3 coding DNA: TGTGCCTGGAGTGTAGGGCCGTACGAGCAGTACTTC. Translated: CAWSVGPYEQYF.

To note about this clone: The junction departs from germline at one end; a sequencing error may be responsible. The gene calls are TRBV9 and TRBJ2-1; D possibly corresponds to TRBD1 (5 bases). CDR1 is SGDLS and CDR2 is YYNGEE in the germline V gene. This CDR3 has 16 residues. CDR3 sequence: CASSVMGQGSNNEQFF. CDR3 DNA: TGTGCCAGCAGCGTAATGGGGCAGGGCTCCAACAATGAGCAGTTCTTC. The full variable domain, its missing parts supplied by reference TRBV9 and TRBJ2-1, is DSGVTQTPKHLITATGQRVTLRCSPRSGDLSVYWYQQSLDQGLQFLIQYYNGEERAKGNILERFSAQQFPDLHSELNLSSLELGDSALYFCASSVMGQGSNNEQFFGPGTRLTVL.

The genes are TRBV30 and TRBJ2-7, with TRBD2 as a possible D gene (6 bases). This CDR3 is built from 14 residues. Trimming removed 5 bases at V and 2 bases at J, with 16 bases between. Per germline, CDR1 GTSNPN and CDR2 SVGIG (reference sequence). The DNA of the CDR3 is TGTGCCTGGGGGGGAGAAGCGGGCCCCTACGAGCAGTACTTC. Residues: CAWGGEAGPYEQYF.

The CDR3 reads CASSLATGMGTEAFF. For the CDR3, the DNA is TGTGCCAGCAGTTTGGCGACAGGGATGGGCACTGAAGCTTTCTTT. V gene TRBV28 combines with J gene TRBJ1-1; 7 nucleotides line up with TRBD1. Trimming took 3 bases from V and 4 from J; bases not matched to a gene: 8. Germline assignment: CDR1 MDHEN and CDR2 SYDVKM. This CDR3 is 15 amino acids long.

The chain employs TRBV6-6 and TRBJ1-1; TRBD1 matches at 7 bases. Germline values: CDR1 MNHNY, CDR2 SVGAGI (reference sequence). J lost 2 bases, V lost 4 bases, and 10 bases had no gene match. This CDR3 is 16 amino acids long. In DNA form, the CDR3 reads TGTGCCAGCAGTTCGCCCCGGACAGGACCCAACACTGAAGCTTTCTTT. This sequence encodes CASSSPRTGPNTEAFF.

This clone was picked up one time. The chain couples TRBV2 to TRBJ2-1; possible D gene TRBD1, 5 bases. Germline V gene data show CDR1 as SNHLY and CDR2 as FYNNEI. The V gene lost 4 bases and the J gene lost 6 bases, with 10 bases spanning the gap. The CDR3 length is 13 residues. The CDR3 DNA is TGTGCCAGCAGTGCCCGCCAGGGCAATGAGCAGTTCTTC. Translating gives CASSARQGNEQFF.

The chain joins TRBV5-1 to TRBJ2-7; TRBD1 agrees at 11 bases. V gave up 4 bases and J gave up 4 bases; unmatched junction bases: 16. The CDR3 loop spans 18 amino acids. Germline CDR1 and CDR2: SGHRS and YFSETQ. The CDR3 region is CASSPRTGGASFRYEQYF. CDR3 sequence (DNA): TGCGCCAGCAGCCCGAGGACAGGGGGCGCATCTTTCCGTTACGAGCAGTACTTC.

J is TRBJ2-3 and V is TRBV28, with D maybe TRBD2 (6 bases). This CDR3 spans 14 amino acids. Per the germline V gene, CDR1 is MDHEN and CDR2 is SYDVKM. Trimming removed 6 bases from V and 0 bases from J, with 10 bases in between. CDR3 nucleotide sequence: TGTGCCAGCAGGCAAGGACTAAGCACAGATACGCAGTATTTT. Protein sequence: CASRQGLSTDTQYF.

This chain connects TRBV27 to TRBJ2-1; 9 nucleotides align to TRBD1. The ends lost 2 bases at V and 7 bases at J; junction bases unmatched: 3. The CDR3 runs 14 residues. Germline V gives CDR1 MNHEY, CDR2 SMNVEV (reference sequence). As DNA, the CDR3 is TGTGCCAGCAGTTTAGGGGACAGGGCTAATGAGCAGTTCTTC. It codes for CASSLGDRANEQFF.

The chain links TRBV6-1 to TRBJ1-2; TRBD1 agrees at 9 bases. This CDR3 region has 15 residues. Germline trimming cut 4 bases from V and 3 bases from J; bases unmatched to any gene: 6. Per the germline V gene, CDR1 is MNHNS and CDR2 is SASEGT. CDR3 DNA sequence: TGTGCCAGCAGTGGGTGGGGACAGGGAGACTATGGCTACACCTTC. Protein sequence: CASSGWGQGDYGYTF.

The chain is built from TRBV5-6 and TRBJ1-1; TRBD1 matches 10 bases. The V gene's germline CDR1 is SGHDT and CDR2 YYEEEE. Unmatched junction bases numbered 5, after V lost 0 bases and J lost 0 bases. There are 17 residues in the CDR3. CDR3 coding DNA: TGTGCCAGCAGCTTGGTGGGACAGGGGAGCATGAACACTGAAGCTTTCTTT. It translates to CASSLVGQGSMNTEAFF.

The chain joins TRBV4-2 to TRBJ2-7, with 8 bases identical to TRBD2. The length of the CDR3 is 15 residues. Germline values: CDR1 LGHNA, CDR2 YNFKEQ. V was clipped by 0 bases and J by 1 base; unmatched bases: 2. The CDR3 bases are TGTGCCAGCAGCCAAGACCCGGGAGGGTCCTACGAGCAGTACTTC. This gives the protein CASSQDPGGSYEQYF.

Worth noting for this clone: Other nucleotide sequences from this sample produce the same CDR3. CDR3 bases: TGTGCCAGCAGCCGACAGGGGATAAATCAGCCCCAGCATTTT. It is translated as CASSRQGINQPQHF. V and J are TRBV6-5 and TRBJ1-5; 8 bases line up with TRBD1. This CDR3 contains 14 residues. The V and J ends lost 6 bases and 4 bases, in that order; junction bases with no gene match: 5. The germline V gene has CDR1 MNHEY and CDR2 SVGAGI.

The chain uses TRBV5-1 and TRBJ1-2, with 8 bases lining up with TRBD1. The J segment lost 0 bases and the V segment lost 1 base, leaving 17 bases of the junction unmatched. CDR1 and CDR2 from the germline V gene are SGHRS and YFSETQ. The length of the CDR3 is 20 residues. This CDR3 is CASSLPLNKGQGISNYGYTF. In DNA form, the CDR3 reads TGCGCCAGCAGCTTGCCATTGAACAAAGGACAGGGAATTTCTAACTATGGCTACACCTTC. Complete variable domain (other parts from reference TRBV5-1 and TRBJ1-2): KAGVTQTPRYLIKTRGQQVTLSCSPISGHRSVSWYQQTPGQGLQFLFEYFSETQRNKGNFPGRFSGRQFSNSRSEMNVSTLELGDSALYLCASSLPLNKGQGISNYGYTFGSGTRLTVV.

This sequence joins TRBV25-1 and TRBJ2-7, with TRBD2 identical over 11 bases. V dropped 3 bases and J dropped 4; count of bases not matched to a gene: 5. Germline CDR1 reads MGHDK; CDR2 reads SYGVNS. This CDR3 contains 15 residues. CDR3 loop: CASSDPASGGYEQYF. DNA of the CDR3: TGTGCCAGCAGTGATCCCGCTAGCGGGGGGTACGAGCAGTACTTC.